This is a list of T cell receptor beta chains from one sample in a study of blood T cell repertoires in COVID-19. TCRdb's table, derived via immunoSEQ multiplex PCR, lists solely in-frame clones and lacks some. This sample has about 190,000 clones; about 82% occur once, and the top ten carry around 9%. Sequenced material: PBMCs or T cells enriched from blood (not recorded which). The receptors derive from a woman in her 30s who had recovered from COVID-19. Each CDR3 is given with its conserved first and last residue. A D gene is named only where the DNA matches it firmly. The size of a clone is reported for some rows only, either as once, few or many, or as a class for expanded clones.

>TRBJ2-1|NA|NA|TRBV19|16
CASSIVGGTGFNEQFF
TGTGCCAGTAGTATAGTCGGGGGAACGGGCTTCAATGAGCAGTTCTTC
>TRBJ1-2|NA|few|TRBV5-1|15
CASSLAPLGAYGYTF
TGCGCCAGCAGCTTGGCCCCGTTAGGAGCATATGGCTACACCTTC
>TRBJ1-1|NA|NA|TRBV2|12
CASRRENTEAFF
TGTGCCAGCAGGAGGGAGAACACTGAAGCTTTCTTT
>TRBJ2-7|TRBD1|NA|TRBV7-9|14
CASSLASTGAEQYF
TGTGCCAGCAGCTTAGCGTCTACAGGGGCCGAGCAGTACTTC
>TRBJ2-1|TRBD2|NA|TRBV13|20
CASSRRIGTSGRILSDEQFF
TGTGCCAGCAGCAGGCGTATAGGGACTAGCGGGAGGATATTATCGGATGAGCAGTTCTTC
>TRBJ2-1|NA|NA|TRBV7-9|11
CASSINNEQFF
TGTGCCAGCAGCATAAACAATGAGCAGTTCTTC
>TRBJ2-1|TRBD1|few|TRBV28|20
CASSTKPGTAFPLTLAEQFF
TGTGCCAGCAGTACTAAACCCGGGACAGCTTTCCCACTTACTCTCGCTGAGCAGTTCTTC
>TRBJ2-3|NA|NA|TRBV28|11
CASNTAGTQYF
TGTGCCAGCAATACCGCGGGTACGCAGTATTTT
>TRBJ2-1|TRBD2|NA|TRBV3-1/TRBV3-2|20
CASSHPAGLAGNMFYNEQFF
TGTGCCAGCAGCCACCCCGCGGGACTAGCGGGAAATATGTTCTACAATGAGCAGTTCTTC
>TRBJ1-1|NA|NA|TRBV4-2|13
CASSQDRTEEAFF
TGTGCCAGCAGCCAAGATCGGACAGAGGAAGCTTTCTTT
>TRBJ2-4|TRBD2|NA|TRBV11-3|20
CASTQLNSRRATSGSCIQYF
TGTGCCAGCACCCAGCTCAACTCACGGCGGGCGACGAGCGGGAGTTGCATTCAGTACTTC
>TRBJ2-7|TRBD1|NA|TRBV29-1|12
CSTRTGAYEQYF
TGCAGCACGCGGACAGGGGCCTACGAGCAGTACTTC
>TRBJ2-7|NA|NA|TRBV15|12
CATSRDTNEQYF
TGTGCCACCAGCAGAGATACTAACGAGCAGTACTTC
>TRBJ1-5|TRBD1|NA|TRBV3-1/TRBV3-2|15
CASSQGQGGFQPQHF
TGTGCCAGCAGCCAGGGACAGGGGGGTTTTCAGCCCCAGCATTTT
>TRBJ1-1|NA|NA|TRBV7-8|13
CASSSGAFTEAFF
TGTGCCAGCAGCTCAGGGGCATTCACTGAAGCTTTCTTT
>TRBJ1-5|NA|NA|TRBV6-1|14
CASSDSGGNQPQHF
TGTGCCAGCAGTGACAGCGGGGGCAATCAGCCCCAGCATTTT
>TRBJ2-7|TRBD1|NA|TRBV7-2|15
CASSSTGGAGYEQYF
TGTGCCAGCAGCTCGACAGGGGGTGCCGGCTACGAGCAGTACTTC
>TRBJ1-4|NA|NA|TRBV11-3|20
CASSLERAGYLLATNEKLFF
TGTGCCAGCAGCTTAGAACGGGCAGGGTATCTGCTGGCGACTAATGAAAAACTGTTTTTT
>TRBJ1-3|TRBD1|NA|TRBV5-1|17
CASSLSSYRGPGNTIYF
TGCGCCAGCAGCTTGAGTAGCTACAGGGGCCCTGGAAACACCATATATTTT
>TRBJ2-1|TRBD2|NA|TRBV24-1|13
CATGLAGGVEQFF
TGTGCCACCGGACTAGCGGGAGGCGTTGAGCAGTTCTTC
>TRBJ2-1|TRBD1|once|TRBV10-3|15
CAIEQRGTGLNEQFF
TGTGCCATCGAACAGCGTGGGACAGGGTTGAATGAGCAGTTCTTC
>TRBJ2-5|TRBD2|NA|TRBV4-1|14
CASKGLEGQETQYF
TGCGCCAGCAAGGGACTAGAAGGCCAAGAGACCCAGTACTTC
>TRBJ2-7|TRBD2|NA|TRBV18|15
CASSPPLAGGPGAHF
TGTGCCAGCTCACCACCTCTAGCGGGAGGGCCGGGCGCCCACTTC
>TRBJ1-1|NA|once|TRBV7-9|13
CASSLPRNTEAFF
TGTGCCAGCAGCTTACCGAGGAACACTGAAGCTTTCTTT
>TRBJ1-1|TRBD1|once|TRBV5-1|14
CASSPGQGGTEAFF
TGCGCCAGCAGCCCGGGACAGGGAGGCACTGAAGCTTTCTTT